The 18 T cell receptor beta chains below come from one sample, sequenced in a study of T cell repertoires in cytomegalovirus infection. One entry per CDR3 protein results from TCRdb running MiXCR on the reads. Of about 900,000 distinct CDR3 sequences in the sample, approximately 31% are singletons; the top ten hold around 15%. Antigen specificity for these receptors is unknown. This specimen was cultured CD8+ T cells from PBMCs, taken from culture after CMV antigen stimulation. All receptors come from a human donor in good health (CMV status not recorded). Some clones in this sample may be carry-over from other donors' samples.

This clonotype was recorded once. The chain uses TRBV20-1 and TRBJ1-1; TRBD1 is a possible D gene (5 bases). Trimming removed 0 bases at V and 3 bases at J, with 14 bases between. The CDR3 is 15 residues long. Looked up from germline, CDR1 is DFQATT and CDR2 is SNEGSKA (reference sequence). CDR3 residues: CSARDLGGVDTEAFF. In nucleotides, the CDR3 is TGCAGTGCTAGAGATCTCGGGGGGGTAGACACTGAAGCTTTCTTT.

The V call is TRBV19, the J call TRBJ2-2, with 9 bases that match TRBD1. This CDR3 region has 16 residues. Germline lookup yields CDR1 LNHDA and CDR2 SQIVND (reference sequence). Germline trimming cut 6 bases from V and 10 bases from J; bases unmatched to any gene: 15. The CDR3 protein is CASSRQGEPRILELFF. The CDR3 nucleotides read TGTGCCAGTAGCCGACAGGGGGAACCCCGCATATTGGAGCTGTTTTTT.

The rearrangement links TRBV11-3 to TRBJ2-1; D unresolved. The V gene lost 5 bases and the J gene lost 7 bases, with 12 bases spanning the gap. The CDR3 totals 13 residues. Per the germline V gene, CDR1 is SGHNT and CDR2 is YENEEA. DNA of the CDR3: TGTGCCAGCAGCAGATCTATGGGGAATGAGCAGTTCTTC. Translated: CASSRSMGNEQFF.

The gene calls are TRBV20-1 and TRBJ2-3; 8 positions agree with TRBD2. Germline V CDR1 and CDR2: DFQATT, SNEGSKA (reference sequence). The CDR3 spans 18 residues. The J segment lost 6 bases and the V segment lost 1 base, leaving 18 bases of the junction unmatched. The CDR3 nucleotides are TGCAGTGCTAGAGTACGACCGACTAGCGAAGAGGGTTGGGATACGCAGTATTTT. Its protein is CSARVRPTSEEGWDTQYF.

The rearrangement links TRBV19 to TRBJ1-1, with D perhaps matching TRBD1 (5 bases). Germline values: CDR1 LNHDA, CDR2 SQIVND (reference sequence). This CDR3 contains 13 residues. V lost 5 bases and J lost 5, with 12 bases in between. CDR3 coding DNA: TGTGCCAGTAGTTGGAGGGGAAGGACTGAAGCTTTCTTT. It is translated as CASSWRGRTEAFF.

The V and J genes are TRBV12-3 or TRBV12-4 and TRBJ1-2; tentative D call: TRBD1 (5 bases). The germline V and J ends were trimmed by 4 bases and 8 bases, with 14 bases remaining between them. The CDR3 is made up of 13 amino acids. The CDR3 DNA follows: TGTGCCAGCAGTTGGGGCCCCTCAAAGGGCTACACCTTC. It encodes CASSWGPSKGYTF.

The chain recombines TRBV5-1 with TRBJ1-5, with D possibly being TRBD1 (6 bases). CDR1 is SGHRS and CDR2 is YFSETQ in the germline V gene. The V and J ends lost 4 bases and 5 bases respectively, with 13 bases between them. This CDR3 region has 14 residues. CDR3 sequence: CASSGEGGDQPQHF. CDR3 nucleotide sequence: TGCGCCAGCAGCGGGGAGGGGGGCGATCAGCCCCAGCATTTT.

The V gene is TRBV7-6, the J gene TRBJ2-5; 8 nucleotides line up with TRBD2. V lost 1 base and J lost 5; bases outside the gene matches: 15. The CDR3 spans 18 residues. From germline, CDR1 is SGHVS and CDR2 FNYEAQ. In DNA, the CDR3 is TGTGCCAGCAGCTTAGTGGGTCCCGGCGGGGGGCAGTGGGAGACCCAGTACTTC. Protein sequence: CASSLVGPGGGQWETQYF. The entire variable domain, with the rest obtained from reference TRBV7-6 and TRBJ2-5, is as follows: GAGVSQSPRYKVTKRGQDVALRCDPISGHVSLYWYRQALGQGPEFLTYFNYEAQQDKSGLPNDRFSAERPEGSISTLTIQRTEQRDSAMYRCASSLVGPGGGQWETQYFGPGTRLLVL.

The rearrangement uses TRBV4-1 and TRBJ2-1, with 10 bases fitting TRBD1. V was clipped by 3 bases and J by 7 bases; unmatched bases: 12. Germline-derived CDR1 and CDR2 are MGHRA and YSYEKL. The CDR3 contains 17 residues. The CDR3 here is CASSHPKRGQGYNEQFF. CDR3 nucleotides: TGCGCCAGCAGCCACCCAAAGCGGGGACAGGGGTATAATGAGCAGTTCTTC.

This clonotype was seen many times. V is TRBV7-8 and J is TRBJ2-7, with TRBD1 matching over 7 bases. The CDR3 runs 14 residues. The V gene's germline CDR1 is SGHVS and CDR2 FQNEAQ. J gave up 5 bases and V 2 bases, and 6 bases lay outside the gene matches. The CDR3, as DNA: TGTGCCAGCAGCTTATACGGACAGGAAGACGAGCAGTACTTC. Amino acid sequence: CASSLYGQEDEQYF.

This clonotype has only a few counts. The chain joins TRBV7-9 to TRBJ2-5; tentatively, D is TRBD1 (8 bases). This CDR3 is 15 amino acids long. Trimming stripped 4 bases from V and 3 bases from J, with 15 bases between. CDR1 is SEHNR, CDR2 FQNEAQ, per germline (reference sequence). The CDR3, as DNA: TGTGCCAGCAGCTCCCGGACAGGGAGGGAAGAGACCCAGTACTTC. Translating it yields CASSSRTGREETQYF.

This clonotype turned up a few times. The chain couples TRBV27 to TRBJ1-5; no clear D gene. This CDR3 has 13 amino acids. The germline V gene has CDR1 MNHEY and CDR2 SMNVEV (reference sequence). With 3 bases removed from V and 7 bases from J, the gap between germline ends came to 10 bases. CDR3 sequence (DNA): TGTGCCAGCAGTTTCCATAGTGCCCAGCCCCAGCATTTT. Amino acids: CASSFHSAQPQHF.

This chain joins TRBV20-1 and TRBJ1-2; D is unclear. V lost 3 bases and J 12 bases, leaving 14 bases between the germline ends. Germline V CDR1 and CDR2: DFQATT, SNEGSKA (reference sequence). The CDR3 is 11 residues long. In DNA form, the CDR3 reads TGCAGTGCTAGTTTCGCGGGAGGTGACACCTTC. It encodes CSASFAGGDTF.

In this sample, this clonotype turned up many times. The chain is built from TRBV19 and TRBJ2-3; D could derive from TRBD1 or TRBD2 (5 bases each). V lost 11 bases to trimming and J lost 6 bases, with 18 bases between them. CDR1 is LNHDA and CDR2 is SQIVND in the germline V gene (reference sequence). The CDR3 totals 13 residues. CDR3 nucleotides: TGTGCCGTCCGGCCGGGGCAACCGGATACGCAGTATTTT. Translated: CAVRPGQPDTQYF.

V and J are TRBV6-2 or TRBV6-3 and TRBJ1-1; tentatively, D is TRBD1 (5 bases). Germline CDR1 and CDR2: MNHEY and SVGEGT. The length of the CDR3 is 14 residues. Deletions cut 7 bases from V and 1 base from J, with 13 bases between. This CDR3 reads CASTPWGGNTEAFF. The CDR3 DNA sequence: TGTGCCAGCACCCCATGGGGGGGGAACACTGAAGCTTTCTTT.

Many counts were recorded for this clonotype. The chain recombines TRBV7-2 with TRBJ2-7, with D perhaps matching TRBD2 (5 bases). The CDR3 is 14 residues long. Germline V CDR1 and CDR2: SGHTA, FQGNSA. V gave up 4 bases and J gave up 3 bases, with 13 bases separating them. DNA of the CDR3: TGTGCCAGCAGCTCGACCTTCACTAGCTACGAGCAGTACTTC. Translating it yields CASSSTFTSYEQYF.

The chain links TRBV7-3 to TRBJ2-3; 9 nucleotides match TRBD1. V shed 5 bases, J shed 3 bases, and the junction held 3 bases outside the gene matches. The CDR3 spans 14 residues. Looked up from germline, CDR1 is SGHTA and CDR2 is FQGTGA. DNA of the CDR3: TGTGCCAGCAGCATACAGGGGGCAACAGATACGCAGTATTTT. Amino acid sequence: CASSIQGATDTQYF. Looking up the rest from reference TRBV7-3 and TRBJ2-3 gives the full variable domain: GAGVSQTPSNKVTEKGKYVELRCDPISGHTALYWYRQSLGQGPEFLIYFQGTGAADDSGLPNDRFFAVRPEGSVSTLKIQRTERGDSAVYLCASSIQGATDTQYFGPGTRLTVL.

This clonotype has only a few counts. The rearrangement links TRBV10-3 to TRBJ1-2, with a tentative D call TRBD1 (6 bases). CDR3 size: 14 residues. In germline, CDR1 is ENHRY, CDR2 SYGVKD. Trimming cost V 8 bases and J 0 bases, with 13 bases left between them. The CDR3 spells CAIGADSTNYGYTF. CDR3 DNA sequence: TGTGCCATCGGCGCGGACAGCACTAACTATGGCTACACCTTC.